A selection of T cell receptor beta chains follows, all from one sample in a study of T cells in Graves' hyperthyroidism and ophthalmopathy. MiXCR, applied by TCRdb to the multiplex PCR reads, yields one record per CDR3 protein. The sample has some 570,000 distinct CDR3 sequences; approximately 15% are singletons. Sequenced: blood. These receptors came from a woman under 30 with Graves' ophthalmopathy. The conserved cysteine and the conserved F or W are not part of the CDR3 here. The order of the fields is V gene, clone size, J gene, CDR3 protein. Expanded clones get a size class; other rows say once, few or many, or leave the size out.

>TRBV20-1|few|TRBJ1-2
SAEGENFNYGYT
>TRBV20-1|many|TRBJ1-4
SARATGAANEKLF
>TRBV28|many|TRBJ2-1
ASSIAGGPGNEQF
>TRBV2|few|TRBJ2-6
ASSRQSSGADVLT
>TRBV7-2|many|TRBJ1-1
ASSASGRMEAF
>TRBV12-3/TRBV12-4|many|TRBJ2-5
ASSLDRRETQY
>TRBV12-3/TRBV12-4|many|TRBJ2-1
ASSFPPTIGYNEQF
>TRBV10-3|few|TRBJ1-1
AISEQWDTEAF
>TRBV5-1|many|TRBJ2-5
ASSLSLGLTQETQY
>TRBV7-8|many|TRBJ1-5
ASSLEGRGFNQPQH
>TRBV29-1|-|TRBJ2-1
SVSGGEASGNQF
>TRBV5-6|many|TRBJ1-5
ASSPGANQPQH
>TRBV28|-|TRBJ2-1
ASRLGRGVHNEQF
>TRBV18|-|TRBJ2-3
ASSPQTAGDTQY
>TRBV14|few|TRBJ1-2
ASSPTGPTGVYGYT
>TRBV10-3|few|TRBJ2-2
AISDKGRGTGELF
>TRBV27|many|TRBJ1-1
ASRTGPTEAF
>TRBV29-1|-|TRBJ2-5
SGRGNQETQY
>TRBV5-6|few|TRBJ1-3
ASSFDNSGNTIY
>TRBV7-2|few|TRBJ1-6
ASSSRGRSSYNSPLH
>TRBV19|few|TRBJ2-1
ASSIDGDRISYNEQF
>TRBV19|-|TRBJ1-5
ASSPPGQGGQPQH
>TRBV30|few|TRBJ1-1
APTRDRVNTEAF
>TRBV19|-|TRBJ2-1
ASSIFYGSYNEQF
>TRBV18|many|TRBJ2-3
ASSPGSDRVTDTQY
>TRBV12-3/TRBV12-4|many|TRBJ2-3
ASSLRLYVAGGRTDTQY
>TRBV2|many|TRBJ2-2
ASSETLNTGELF
>TRBV20-1|many|TRBJ1-4
SARDLGRTNEKLF
>TRBV6-4|few|TRBJ2-1
ASSYSGNLKGFEQF
>TRBV5-8|many|TRBJ2-2
ASSSTVNTGELF
>TRBV2|-|TRBJ1-3
ASTPGTGYLSGNTIY
>TRBV6-2/TRBV6-3|many|TRBJ2-7
ASSSGLGYEQY
>TRBV11-2|-|TRBJ2-2
ASSFFSGTPPGELF
>TRBV27|many|TRBJ1-1
ASSRGTGWMTEAF
>TRBV12-5|many|TRBJ2-7
ASGFGQYEQY
>TRBV5-8|many|TRBJ2-3
ASSRTDGGTDTQY
>TRBV24-1|-|TRBJ2-3
ATSDGDRFRRTDTQY
>TRBV10-3|few|TRBJ1-5
ATADRDVGQPQH
>TRBV12-3/TRBV12-4|many|TRBJ1-1
ASSWAGNTEAF
>TRBV11-2|many|TRBJ2-3
ASKTSGMMNTQY
>TRBV12-3/TRBV12-4|many|TRBJ2-7
ASSLAGRGNYEQY
>TRBV7-6|-|TRBJ2-3
ASSRDFRGTDTQY
>TRBV27|many|TRBJ2-7
ASRVQGVAYEQY
>TRBV28|-|TRBJ1-5
ASDGVQEAREPQH
>TRBV5-6|-|TRBJ1-3
ASSPGVIAPGNTIY
>TRBV7-9|many|TRBJ2-1
ASSPSGREGLGSSYNEQF
>TRBV3-1|-|TRBJ1-2
ASSQAGGVDYYGYT
>TRBV18|many|TRBJ2-3
ASSPGSTDTQY